The 8 T cell receptor beta chains below all came from one sample that was sequenced in a study of T cell responses to AZD1222 COVID-19 vaccine. The assay was immunoSEQ multiplex PCR, and TCRdb's table has in-frame clones only and misses some. The data contain around 71,000 clones, roughly 80% of them singletons. The sample was peripheral blood, taken on day 0 of AZD1222 vaccination. The receptors derive from an adult in good health.

This clone has a single count. This chain joins TRBV7-9 and TRBJ2-1; the match to TRBD1 covers 12 bases. V shed 7 bases, J shed 9 bases, and the junction held 4 bases outside the gene matches. There are 13 residues in the CDR3. The germline V gene encodes CDR1 SEHNR and CDR2 FQNEAQ (reference sequence). The CDR3 nucleotides read TGTGCCAGCAATAGGGACAGGGGGCTTGAGCAGTTCTTC. Translation: CASNRDRGLEQFF.

The CDR3 loop reads CASSQDLLVGEQYF. The CDR3 nucleotides read TGTGCCAGCAGCCAAGATCTGCTAGTCGGCGAGCAGTACTTC. J is TRBJ2-7 and V is TRBV14; D remains ambiguous. The length of the CDR3 is 14 residues. V was clipped by 0 bases and J by 6 bases, with 12 bases between them. Germline V lookup: CDR1 SGHDN, CDR2 FVKESK.

The chain has TRBV6-6 and TRBJ1-2; D perhaps matches TRBD1 (5 bases). Trimming cost V 0 bases and J 6 bases, with 11 bases left between them. The CDR3 runs 14 residues. From germline, CDR1 is MNHNY and CDR2 SVGAGI (reference sequence). The CDR3 region is CASSYSDTPHGYTF. CDR3 nucleotide sequence: TGTGCCAGCAGTTACTCGGACACTCCACATGGCTACACCTTC.

The rearrangement links TRBV5-1 to TRBJ2-3; D gene unclear. This CDR3 spans 14 amino acids. CDR1 is SGHRS and CDR2 is YFSETQ in the germline V gene. Trimming left V 3 bases short and J 5 bases short, with 13 bases between. This CDR3 is CASSSEQLEDTQYF. The CDR3 DNA is TGCGCCAGCAGCTCGGAACAGTTAGAAGATACGCAGTATTTT.

Written as DNA, the CDR3 is TGTGCCAGCAGTTTAGTGGGGACAGGGGTCCGGAATTCACCCCTCCACTTT. It yields the protein CASSLVGTGVRNSPLHF. The chain employs TRBV27 and TRBJ1-6; TRBD1 agrees at 10 bases. V lost 2 bases to trimming and J lost 7 bases; unmatched junction nucleotides: 8. Germline V gene data show CDR1 as MNHEY and CDR2 as SMNVEV (reference sequence). CDR3 length: 17 residues.

There are a few counts of this clone. CDR3 in amino acids: CASSLGGRGTDTQYF. The CDR3 DNA is TGTGCCAGCAGCTTAGGTGGGAGGGGGACAGATACGCAGTATTTT. V usage is TRBV7-8 and J usage is TRBJ2-3, with D maybe TRBD2 (7 bases). V gave up 1 base and J gave up 3 bases, with 11 bases separating them. The CDR3 covers 15 residues. Per germline, CDR1 SGHVS and CDR2 FQNEAQ.

Turning to this clone: The sample has other DNA sequences that encode this CDR3 too. The CDR3 coding sequence is TGTGCCACCAGCAGAGAGGGCGGTGGTGGCAATCAGCCCCAGCATTTT. This translates into CATSREGGGGNQPQHF. This chain connects TRBV15 to TRBJ1-5, with D hard to call. Germline values: CDR1 LNHNV, CDR2 YYDKDF (reference sequence). The CDR3 is 16 amino acids. Trimming cost V 0 bases and J 2 bases, with 11 bases left between them.

Regarding this clone: Other DNA sequences in the same sample also yield this CDR3. The V gene is TRBV7-2, the J gene TRBJ2-5; 11 nucleotides line up with TRBD2. The V gene's germline CDR1 is SGHTA and CDR2 FQGNSA. The length of the CDR3 is 16 residues. With 1 base clipped from V and 5 bases from J, the junction kept 6 bases outside the gene matches. The CDR3 DNA is TGTGCCAGCAGCTTAGAAGTAGCGGGGGGGCGGGAGACCCAGTACTTC. It yields the protein CASSLEVAGGRETQYF.